Following are 8 T cell receptor beta chains from one sample sequenced in a study of STAT3 mutations in large granular lymphocyte leukemia. Overall study findings and caveats: Every T-cell large granular lymphocyte leukemia patient had at least one immunodominant TCR beta clonotype.

These TCRs are of unknown antigen specificity. Sequencing used immunoSEQ multiplex PCR; TCRdb keeps in-frame clones, though not all of them. The sample lists 7,800 or so clones; roughly nine tenths were seen once. Sequenced sample: peripheral blood mononuclear cells. These receptors were taken from a man between 45 and 60 years old with T-cell large granular lymphocyte leukemia. Some clones in this sample may be carry-over from other donors' samples.

This chain joins TRBV30 and TRBJ1-2; 7 bases are shared with TRBD1. The CDR3 consists of 12 residues. The germline gives CDR1 GTSNPN, CDR2 SVGIG (reference sequence). V was clipped by 8 bases and J by 7 bases; unmatched bases: 10. The CDR3 protein is CAGNPRQGGYTF. The CDR3 bases are TGTGCCGGGAATCCGAGACAGGGTGGCTACACCTTC.

V usage is TRBV5-1 and J usage is TRBJ2-5, with 9 bases lining up with TRBD2. V shed 3 bases and J 1 base; nucleotides not matched to a gene: 13. There are 18 residues in the CDR3. Looked up from germline, CDR1 is SGHRS and CDR2 is YFSETQ. DNA for the CDR3: TGCGCCAGCAGCTCTTGGGAGGCGGGAGGGCCCCTCCAAGAGACCCAGTACTTC. As protein: CASSSWEAGGPLQETQYF.

The chain carries TRBV29-1 and TRBJ1-2; D is unresolved. The CDR3 contains 13 residues. Germline V CDR1 and CDR2: SQVTM, ANQGSEA. V lost 5 bases and J 7 bases, leaving 17 bases between the germline ends. The chain's CDR3 is CSVHVEASFGYTF. Written as DNA, the CDR3 is TGCAGCGTTCATGTTGAGGCTTCCTTTGGCTACACCTTC.

As concerns this clone: Other nucleotide sequences from this sample produce the same CDR3. This chain uses TRBV6-5 with TRBJ2-7, with a weak D call TRBD1 (6 bases). The CDR3 length is 15 residues. The germline V and J ends were trimmed by 3 bases and 0 bases, with 12 bases remaining between them. Germline assignment: CDR1 MNHEY and CDR2 SVGAGI. CDR3 residues: CASSYVQGSSYEQYF. CDR3 in DNA: TGTGCCAGCAGTTATGTACAGGGCAGCTCCTACGAGCAGTACTTC.

V is TRBV7-9 and J is TRBJ1-2; 7 bases are shared with TRBD1. The CDR3 has 14 residues. Unmatched junction bases numbered 6, after V lost 2 bases and J lost 6 bases. Germline CDR1 is SEHNR and CDR2 is FQNEAQ (reference sequence). The CDR3 sequence is CASSLPSRGNGYTF. CDR3 in DNA: TGTGCCAGCAGCTTACCGTCCAGGGGGAATGGCTACACCTTC.

J is TRBJ2-7 and V is TRBV30, with TRBD1 identical over 9 bases. CDR1 is GTSNPN and CDR2 is SVGIG in the germline V gene (reference sequence). The CDR3 sequence is 13 residues long. The V and J ends lost 3 bases and 5 bases, in that order; junction bases with no gene match: 5. The CDR3 sequence: CAWRRTGANEQYF. CDR3 nucleotide sequence: TGTGCCTGGAGAAGGACAGGGGCAAACGAGCAGTACTTC.

V usage is TRBV18 and J usage is TRBJ1-6; D uncertain. The germline V and J ends were trimmed by 5 bases and 6 bases, with 8 bases remaining between them. Looked up from germline, CDR1 is KGHSH and CDR2 is LQKENI. The CDR3 length is 13 residues. The CDR3 nucleotides read TGTGCCAGCTCAGCCCCCCGTAATTCACCCCTCCACTTT. Translation: CASSAPRNSPLHF.

The rearrangement links TRBV7-6 to TRBJ2-7; TRBD2 is a possible D gene (6 bases). Germline loops: CDR1 SGHVS, CDR2 FNYEAQ. V was shortened by 5 bases and J by 2 bases, with 13 bases between the two germline ends. The CDR3 consists of 14 residues. In nucleotides, the CDR3 is TGTGCCAGCAGCCCCTGGGAGGCCCCCTACGAGCAGTACTTC. Translating it yields CASSPWEAPYEQYF. The whole variable domain, filled in from reference TRBV7-6 and TRBJ2-7, reads GAGVSQSPRYKVTKRGQDVALRCDPISGHVSLYWYRQALGQGPEFLTYFNYEAQQDKSGLPNDRFSAERPEGSISTLTIQRTEQRDSAMYRCASSPWEAPYEQYFGPGTRLTVT.